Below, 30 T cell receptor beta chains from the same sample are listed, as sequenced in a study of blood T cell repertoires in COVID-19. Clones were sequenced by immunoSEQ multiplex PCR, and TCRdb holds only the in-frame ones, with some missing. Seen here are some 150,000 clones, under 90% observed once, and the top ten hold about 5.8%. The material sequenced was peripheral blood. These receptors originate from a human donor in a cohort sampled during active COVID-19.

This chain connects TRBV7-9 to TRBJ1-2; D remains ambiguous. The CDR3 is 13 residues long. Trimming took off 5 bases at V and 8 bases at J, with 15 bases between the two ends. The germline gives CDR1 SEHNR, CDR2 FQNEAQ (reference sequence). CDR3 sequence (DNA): TGTGCCAGCAGCCAGAGGGTCACGGGGGGCTACACCTTC. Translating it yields CASSQRVTGGYTF.

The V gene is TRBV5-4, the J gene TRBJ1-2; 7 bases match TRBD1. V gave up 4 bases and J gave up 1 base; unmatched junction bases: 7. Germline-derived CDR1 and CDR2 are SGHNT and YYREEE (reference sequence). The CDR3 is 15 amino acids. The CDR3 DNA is TGTGCCAGCAGCCTCGGACAGGAGGGTAACTATGGCTACACCTTC. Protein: CASSLGQEGNYGYTF.

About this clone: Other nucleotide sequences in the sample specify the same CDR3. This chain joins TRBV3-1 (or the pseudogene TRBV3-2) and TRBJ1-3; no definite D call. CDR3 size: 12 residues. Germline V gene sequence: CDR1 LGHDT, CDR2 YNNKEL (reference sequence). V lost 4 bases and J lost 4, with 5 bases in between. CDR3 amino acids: CASSPLGNTIYF. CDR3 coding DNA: TGTGCCAGCAGCCCCCTCGGAAACACCATATATTTT.

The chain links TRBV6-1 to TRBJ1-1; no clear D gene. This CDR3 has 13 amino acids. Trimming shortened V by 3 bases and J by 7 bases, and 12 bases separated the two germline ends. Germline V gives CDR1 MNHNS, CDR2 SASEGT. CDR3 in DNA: TGTGCCAGCAGTGAGGTAGGGAGTCATGAAGCTTTCTTT. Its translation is CASSEVGSHEAFF.

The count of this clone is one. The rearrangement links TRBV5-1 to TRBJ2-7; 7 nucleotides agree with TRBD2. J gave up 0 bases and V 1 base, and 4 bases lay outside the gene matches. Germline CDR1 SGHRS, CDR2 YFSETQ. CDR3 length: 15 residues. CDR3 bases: TGCGCCAGCAGCTTGCTGGGCGGGAGCTCCTACGAGCAGTACTTC. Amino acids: CASSLLGGSSYEQYF. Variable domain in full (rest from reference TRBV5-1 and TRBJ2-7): KAGVTQTPRYLIKTRGQQVTLSCSPISGHRSVSWYQQTPGQGLQFLFEYFSETQRNKGNFPGRFSGRQFSNSRSEMNVSTLELGDSALYLCASSLLGGSSYEQYFGPGTRLTVT.

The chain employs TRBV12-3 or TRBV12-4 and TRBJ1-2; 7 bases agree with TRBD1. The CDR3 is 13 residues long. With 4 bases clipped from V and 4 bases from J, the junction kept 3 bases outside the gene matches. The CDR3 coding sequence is TGTGCCAGCAGTTCGACAGGGCTCTATGGCTACACCTTC. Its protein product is CASSSTGLYGYTF.

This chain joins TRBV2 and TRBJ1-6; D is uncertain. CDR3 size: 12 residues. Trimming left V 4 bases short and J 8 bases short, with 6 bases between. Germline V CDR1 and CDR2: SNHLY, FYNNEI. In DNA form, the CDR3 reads TGTGCCAGCAGTGCGCAGGATTCACCCCTCCACTTT. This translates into CASSAQDSPLHF.

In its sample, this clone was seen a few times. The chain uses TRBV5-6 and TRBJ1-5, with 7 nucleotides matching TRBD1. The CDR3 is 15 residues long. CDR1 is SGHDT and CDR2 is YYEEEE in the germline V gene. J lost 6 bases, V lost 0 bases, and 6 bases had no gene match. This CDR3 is CASSLGQGLSQPQHF. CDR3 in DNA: TGTGCCAGCAGCTTGGGACAGGGCCTTAGTCAGCCCCAGCATTTT.

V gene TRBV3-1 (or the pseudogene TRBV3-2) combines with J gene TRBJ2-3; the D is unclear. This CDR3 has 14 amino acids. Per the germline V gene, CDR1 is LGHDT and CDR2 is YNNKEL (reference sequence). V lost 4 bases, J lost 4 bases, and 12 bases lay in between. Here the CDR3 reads CASSLHLGADTQYF. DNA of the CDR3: TGTGCCAGCAGCCTCCACCTGGGCGCAGATACGCAGTATTTT.

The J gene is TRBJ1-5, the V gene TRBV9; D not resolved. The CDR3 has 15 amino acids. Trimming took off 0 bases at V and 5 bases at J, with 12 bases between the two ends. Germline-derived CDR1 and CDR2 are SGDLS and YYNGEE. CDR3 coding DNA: TGTGCCAGCAGCGTAGGACGGAGTCTTGATCAGCCCCAGCATTTT. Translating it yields CASSVGRSLDQPQHF.

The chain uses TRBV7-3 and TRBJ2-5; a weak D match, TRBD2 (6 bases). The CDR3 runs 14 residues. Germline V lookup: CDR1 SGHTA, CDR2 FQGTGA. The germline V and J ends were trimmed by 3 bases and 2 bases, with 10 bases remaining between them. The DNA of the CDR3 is TGTGCCAGCAGCTTCGGAGGGCGGCAAGAGACCCAGTACTTC. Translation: CASSFGGRQETQYF.

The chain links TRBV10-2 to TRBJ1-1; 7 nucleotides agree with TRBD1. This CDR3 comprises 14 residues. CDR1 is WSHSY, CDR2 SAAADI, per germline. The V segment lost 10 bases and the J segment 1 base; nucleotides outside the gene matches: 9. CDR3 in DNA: TGCGCCACCGGGGACAGCCCGTGGAACACTGAAGCTTTCTTT. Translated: CATGDSPWNTEAFF.

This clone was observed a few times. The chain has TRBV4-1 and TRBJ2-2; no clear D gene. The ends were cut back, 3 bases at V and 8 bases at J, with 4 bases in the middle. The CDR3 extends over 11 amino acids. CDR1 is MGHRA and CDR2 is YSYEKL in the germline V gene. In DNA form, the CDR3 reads TGCGCCAGCAGCCATCAAGGGGAGCTGTTTTTT. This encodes CASSHQGELFF.

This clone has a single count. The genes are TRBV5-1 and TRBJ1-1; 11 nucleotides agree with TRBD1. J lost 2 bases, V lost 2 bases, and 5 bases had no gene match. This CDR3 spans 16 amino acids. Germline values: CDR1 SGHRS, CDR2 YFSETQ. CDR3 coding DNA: TGCGCCAGCAGCTTTGGGACAGGGGGGCCAAACACTGAAGCTTTCTTT. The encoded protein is CASSFGTGGPNTEAFF.

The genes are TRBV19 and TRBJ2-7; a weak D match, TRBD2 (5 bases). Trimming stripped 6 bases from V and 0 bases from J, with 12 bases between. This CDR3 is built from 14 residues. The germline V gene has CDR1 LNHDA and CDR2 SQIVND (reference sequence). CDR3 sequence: CASSLGRGSYEQYF. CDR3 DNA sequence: TGTGCCAGTAGCCTAGGGAGAGGCTCCTACGAGCAGTACTTC.

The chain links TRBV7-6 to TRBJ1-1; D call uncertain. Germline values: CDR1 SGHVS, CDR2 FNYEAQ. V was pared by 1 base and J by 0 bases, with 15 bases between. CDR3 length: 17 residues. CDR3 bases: TGTGCCAGCAGCTTAGAGGCCCTGAGGCGGGTGAACACTGAAGCTTTCTTT. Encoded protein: CASSLEALRRVNTEAFF.

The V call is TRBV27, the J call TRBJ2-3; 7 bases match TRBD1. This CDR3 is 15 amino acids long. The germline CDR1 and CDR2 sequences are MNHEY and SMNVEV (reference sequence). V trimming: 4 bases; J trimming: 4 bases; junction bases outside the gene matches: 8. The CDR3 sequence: CASSSRQGPSDTQYF. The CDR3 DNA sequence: TGTGCCAGCAGTTCACGACAGGGCCCGTCAGATACGCAGTATTTT.

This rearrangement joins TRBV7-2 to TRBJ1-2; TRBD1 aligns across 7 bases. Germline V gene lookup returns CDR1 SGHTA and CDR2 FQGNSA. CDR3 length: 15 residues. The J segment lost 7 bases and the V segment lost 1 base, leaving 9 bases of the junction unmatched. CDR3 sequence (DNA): TGTGCCAGCAGCTTAGATAAGGGGGCGCGAGGTGGCTACACCTTC. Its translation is CASSLDKGARGGYTF.

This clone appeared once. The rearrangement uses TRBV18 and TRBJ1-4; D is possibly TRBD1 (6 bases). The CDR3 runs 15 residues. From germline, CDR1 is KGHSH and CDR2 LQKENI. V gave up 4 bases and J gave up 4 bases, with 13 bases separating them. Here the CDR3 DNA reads TGTGCCAGCTCACGACAACAGGGTATTAATGAAAAACTGTTTTTT. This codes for CASSRQQGINEKLFF.

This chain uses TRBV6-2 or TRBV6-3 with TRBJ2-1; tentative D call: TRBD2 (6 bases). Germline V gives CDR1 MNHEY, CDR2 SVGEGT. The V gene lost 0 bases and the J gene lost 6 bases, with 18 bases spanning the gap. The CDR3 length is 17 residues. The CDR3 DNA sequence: TGTGCCAGCAGTTACTCTTCGAGACTAGTGGCGGGCAATGAGCAGTTCTTC. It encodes CASSYSSRLVAGNEQFF.

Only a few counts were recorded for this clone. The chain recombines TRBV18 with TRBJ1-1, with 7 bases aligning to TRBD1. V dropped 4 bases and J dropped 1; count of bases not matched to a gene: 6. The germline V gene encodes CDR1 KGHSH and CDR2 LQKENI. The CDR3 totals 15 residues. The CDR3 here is CASSLDRARNTEAFF. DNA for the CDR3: TGTGCCAGCTCACTAGACAGGGCCCGGAACACTGAAGCTTTCTTT.

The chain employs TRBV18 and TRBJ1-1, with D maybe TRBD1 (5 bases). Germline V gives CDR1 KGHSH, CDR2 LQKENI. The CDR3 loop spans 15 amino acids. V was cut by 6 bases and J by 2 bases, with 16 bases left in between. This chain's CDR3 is CASSAGGEFNTEAFF. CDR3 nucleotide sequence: TGTGCCAGCTCTGCGGGGGGGGAATTTAACACTGAAGCTTTCTTT.

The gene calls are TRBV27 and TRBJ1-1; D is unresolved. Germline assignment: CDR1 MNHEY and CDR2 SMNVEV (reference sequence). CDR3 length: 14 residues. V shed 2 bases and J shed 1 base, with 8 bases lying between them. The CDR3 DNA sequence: TGTGCCAGCAGTTTAACCCCACAGAACACTGAAGCTTTCTTT. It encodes CASSLTPQNTEAFF.

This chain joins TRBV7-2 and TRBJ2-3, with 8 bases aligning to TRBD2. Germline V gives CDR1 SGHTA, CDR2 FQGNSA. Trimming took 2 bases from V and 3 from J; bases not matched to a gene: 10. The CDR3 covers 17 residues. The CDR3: CASSLPTRGDETDTQYF. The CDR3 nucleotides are TGTGCCAGCAGCTTACCCACGCGGGGGGATGAAACAGATACGCAGTATTTT.

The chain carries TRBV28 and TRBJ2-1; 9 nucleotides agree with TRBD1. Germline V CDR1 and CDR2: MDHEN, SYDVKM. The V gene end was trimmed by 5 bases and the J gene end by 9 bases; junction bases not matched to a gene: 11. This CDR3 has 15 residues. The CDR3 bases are TGTGCCAGCAGTAAGGGAGGACAGGGGCGCGGTGAGCAGTTCTTC. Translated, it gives CASSKGGQGRGEQFF.

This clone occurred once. The CDR3 nucleotides are TGTGCCTGGAGTGAAGAGACAGTAAGCTCTGGGGCCAACGTCCTGACTTTC. Protein product: CAWSEETVSSGANVLTF. This chain uses TRBV30 with TRBJ2-6, with a possible D match to TRBD1 (5 bases). Germline V CDR1 and CDR2: GTSNPN, SVGIG (reference sequence). This CDR3 has 17 amino acids. V was cut by 1 base and J by 0 bases, with 13 bases left in between.

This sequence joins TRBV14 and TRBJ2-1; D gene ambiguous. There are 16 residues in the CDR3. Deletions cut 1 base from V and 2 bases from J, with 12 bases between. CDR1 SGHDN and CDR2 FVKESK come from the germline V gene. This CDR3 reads CASSQGSGRPYNEQFF. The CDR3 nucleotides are TGTGCCAGCAGCCAAGGGTCAGGAAGACCCTACAATGAGCAGTTCTTC.

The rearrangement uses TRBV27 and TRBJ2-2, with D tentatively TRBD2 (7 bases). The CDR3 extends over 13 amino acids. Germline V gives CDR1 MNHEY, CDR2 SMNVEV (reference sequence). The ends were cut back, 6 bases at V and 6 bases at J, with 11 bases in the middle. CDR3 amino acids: CASRFGGPGELFF. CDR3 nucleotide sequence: TGTGCCAGCAGGTTCGGGGGGCCCGGGGAGCTGTTTTTT.

CDR3 in DNA: TGCGCCAGCAGCCCCCTCCCTATATATGGCTACACCTTC. It codes for CASSPLPIYGYTF. This rearrangement joins TRBV4-1 to TRBJ1-2; D is unresolved. V gave up 4 bases and J gave up 5 bases, with 11 bases separating them. This CDR3 is built from 13 residues. Germline V gene lookup returns CDR1 MGHRA and CDR2 YSYEKL.

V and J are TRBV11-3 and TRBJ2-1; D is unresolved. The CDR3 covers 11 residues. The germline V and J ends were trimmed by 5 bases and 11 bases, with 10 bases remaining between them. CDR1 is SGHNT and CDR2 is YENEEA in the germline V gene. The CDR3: CASSNVEQQFF. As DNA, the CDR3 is TGTGCCAGCAGCAACGTAGAGCAGCAGTTCTTC.